This TCR beta chain was profiled in a study of CD8 T cells in Susac syndrome (dated by TCRdb to the late 2010s). For the wider study: Whether CD8+ T cell activation and differentiation in Susac syndrome was antigen driven was tested using repertoire sequencing. Overall results and qualifications from the work: The study acknowledged that relatively few individuals were included in the TCR sequencing and HLA analysis.

Compared with germline, V lacks 6 bases and J lacks 6 bases; bases without a gene match: 14. Taken from cysteine to phenylalanine, the CDR3 has 17 residues. CDR3 DNA is the only sequence kept; it has 51 bases, read in frame from the first base. CDR1 and CDR2, looked up from the germline V gene, are SQVTM and ANQGSEA. High-throughput TCR beta sequencing profiled peripheral blood CD8+ and CD4+ T cells from healthy donors, Susac syndrome patients and multiple sclerosis patients. Multiple sclerosis controls were treatment-naive patients with stable or active relapsing-remitting disease fulfilling revised McDonald criteria. CD8+ TEMRA cells were enriched by FACS, while bulk CD8+ and CD4+ T cells were purified by magnetic negative isolation. Blood was drawn into EDTA tubes, processed within 24 hours, and PBMCs were isolated by density gradient centrifugation. PBMCs intended for TCR sequencing were frozen in liquid nitrogen and were later thawed in a 37 degrees C water bath. The sorted or isolated CD4+, CD8+ and CD8+ TEMRA cells reached a purity of at least 90%.

RNA was extracted using the RNeasy kit, and roughly 0.45 to 1 microgram was reverse transcribed with random hexamers. The immunoSEQ multiplex PCR assay, which covers 54 Vbeta and 13 Jbeta segments, was used to amplify TCR beta CDR3 regions. Bias from PCR amplification was corrected by using a synthetic template baseline for primer optimization and for computational correction. The published analysis was carried out like this. Reads were assigned to V, D and J genes according to IMGT and analyzed in immunoSEQ Analyzer, with only productive sequences retained. To calculate clonality, Shannon entropy was normalized by log2 of the number of productive unique sequences and then subtracted from one. Public and private clones were assessed among the 100 most prevalent clones of each patient and control. Susac-specific clones were defined as absent from healthy and MS cohorts, around 980 published viral clones and other ImmuneACCESS disease sequences. TCRdb cleaned the public reads at Q25 with fastp, built clones with MiXCR and kept in-frame beta chains. Merged by CDR3 protein, the rows form single entries marked with the most common genes and DNA. TCRdb's processing, not the authors', yielded these V and J calls. Within this sample are 200,000 to 250,000 distinct CDR3 sequences, with approximately 95% of them counted one time only. Clones ranked in the top ten supply 0.095% of the sample.

In the case of this clonotype: The target of this receptor is not known. Base qualities are missing; no much larger clone stands one base away.

Sequencing was carried out using CD4+ T cells from PBMCs. The sequence joins TRBV29-1 to TRBJ2-2; TRBD2 agrees with 12 junctional bases. The source of this sequence is a human donor with multiple sclerosis. The DNA is as follows: TGCAGCGTAAGGACTAGCGGGGCCCGATGGCAGGCCGGGGAGCTGTTTTTT. This encodes CSVRTSGARWQAGELFF.